Listed below are T cell receptor beta chains from one sample, sequenced in a study of post-analysis software for immune sequencing data. One entry per CDR3 protein results from TCRdb running MiXCR on the PCR reads. The sample has hundreds of thousands of distinct CDR3 sequences, 59% seen once. Input material: blood. The receptor source for this set is a girl aged 2-10 years with multiple sclerosis. CDR3s include the opening cysteine and the closing phenylalanine or tryptophan. Each record gives: CDR3 protein, CDR3 DNA, D gene, clone size, V gene, CDR3 length, J gene. A D gene is named only where the DNA matches it firmly. Clone size is stated in some rows and not others, as once, few, many or a class when expanded.

cdr3_aa: CASRAGQGTGYTF
cdr3_nt: TGTGCCAGCAGGGCGGGACAGGGGACCGGCTACACCTTC
d_call: TRBD1
clone_size: .
v_call: TRBV12-3/TRBV12-4
cdr3_length: 13
j_call: TRBJ1-2

cdr3_aa: CASSKGVGLAAASTDTQYF
cdr3_nt: TGTGCCAGCAGCAAAGGTGTTGGACTAGCGGCCGCTAGCACAGATACGCAGTATTTT
d_call: .
clone_size: once
v_call: TRBV21-1
cdr3_length: 19
j_call: TRBJ2-3

cdr3_aa: CASTSGPGKVYEQYF
cdr3_nt: TGTGCCAGCACCTCGGGCCCAGGGAAAGTCTACGAGCAGTACTTC
d_call: .
clone_size: few
v_call: TRBV27
cdr3_length: 15
j_call: TRBJ2-7

cdr3_aa: CASSLVGGQGEQFF
cdr3_nt: TGTGCCAGCAGTTTAGTGGGGGGGCAGGGTGAGCAGTTCTTC
d_call: .
clone_size: few
v_call: TRBV12-3/TRBV12-4
cdr3_length: 14
j_call: TRBJ2-1

cdr3_aa: CASSPLPGEETQYF
cdr3_nt: TGTGCCAGCAGCCCCCTCCCGGGAGAAGAGACCCAGTACTTC
d_call: .
clone_size: .
v_call: TRBV12-3/TRBV12-4
cdr3_length: 14
j_call: TRBJ2-5

cdr3_aa: CASSFSNYGYTF
cdr3_nt: TGTGCCAGCAGCTTTTCAAACTATGGCTACACCTTC
d_call: .
clone_size: .
v_call: TRBV7-9
cdr3_length: 12
j_call: TRBJ1-2

cdr3_aa: CASSQTGLAGYEQFF
cdr3_nt: TGTGCCAGCAGCCAAACTGGACTAGCGGGATATGAGCAGTTCTTC
d_call: TRBD2
clone_size: .
v_call: TRBV3-1
cdr3_length: 15
j_call: TRBJ2-1

cdr3_aa: CASSQGRAGIFTSPLHF
cdr3_nt: TGCGCCAGCAGCCAAGGACGGGCAGGAATATTCACTTCACCCCTCCACTTT
d_call: .
clone_size: .
v_call: TRBV4-1
cdr3_length: 17
j_call: TRBJ1-6

cdr3_aa: CASTGTGTINEQYF
cdr3_nt: TGTGCCAGCACCGGGACAGGGACGATCAACGAGCAGTACTTC
d_call: TRBD1
clone_size: .
v_call: TRBV6-2/TRBV6-3
cdr3_length: 14
j_call: TRBJ2-7

cdr3_aa: CASSPRVPSGGNNEQFF
cdr3_nt: TGTGCCAGCTCACCACGCGTGCCTAGCGGGGGCAACAATGAGCAGTTCTTC
d_call: TRBD2
clone_size: .
v_call: TRBV18
cdr3_length: 17
j_call: TRBJ2-1

cdr3_aa: CASSLPAADATVDTQYF
cdr3_nt: TGCGCCAGCAGCTTGCCAGCGGCGGACGCGACGGTAGATACGCAGTATTTT
d_call: .
clone_size: .
v_call: TRBV5-1
cdr3_length: 17
j_call: TRBJ2-3

cdr3_aa: CSAGGTSGTDTQYF
cdr3_nt: TGCAGTGCTGGTGGTACTAGCGGCACAGATACGCAGTATTTT
d_call: TRBD2
clone_size: few
v_call: TRBV20-1
cdr3_length: 14
j_call: TRBJ2-3

cdr3_aa: CASSHSGRPDTQYF
cdr3_nt: TGCGCCAGCAGCCATAGCGGGAGGCCAGATACGCAGTATTTT
d_call: TRBD2
clone_size: few
v_call: TRBV4-1
cdr3_length: 14
j_call: TRBJ2-3

cdr3_aa: CSVLGDGYTF
cdr3_nt: TGCAGCGTCCTAGGGGATGGCTACACCTTC
d_call: .
clone_size: .
v_call: TRBV29-1
cdr3_length: 10
j_call: TRBJ1-2

cdr3_aa: CSSSSGYSQPQHF
cdr3_nt: TGCAGCTCTTCCTCAGGGTATAGTCAGCCCCAGCATTTT
d_call: .
clone_size: once
v_call: TRBV29-1
cdr3_length: 13
j_call: TRBJ1-5

cdr3_aa: CASSRVPTDTQYF
cdr3_nt: TGTGCCAGCAGCCGAGTCCCAACAGATACGCAGTATTTT
d_call: .
clone_size: .
v_call: TRBV7-9
cdr3_length: 13
j_call: TRBJ2-3

cdr3_aa: CAWTEGSLTDTQYF
cdr3_nt: TGTGCCTGGACAGAGGGCAGCCTCACAGATACGCAGTATTTT
d_call: .
clone_size: .
v_call: TRBV30
cdr3_length: 14
j_call: TRBJ2-3

cdr3_aa: CASSSSAGAPDTQYF
cdr3_nt: TGCGCCAGCAGCAGTTCCGCGGGAGCCCCAGATACGCAGTATTTT
d_call: TRBD2
clone_size: .
v_call: TRBV5-1
cdr3_length: 15
j_call: TRBJ2-3

cdr3_aa: CSGGYRDTQYF
cdr3_nt: TGCAGCGGTGGGTACAGGGATACGCAGTATTTT
d_call: .
clone_size: few
v_call: TRBV29-1
cdr3_length: 11
j_call: TRBJ2-3

cdr3_aa: CSARDSLAANYNEQFF
cdr3_nt: TGCAGTGCTAGAGATTCACTAGCGGCGAACTACAATGAGCAGTTCTTC
d_call: TRBD2
clone_size: .
v_call: TRBV20-1
cdr3_length: 16
j_call: TRBJ2-1

cdr3_aa: CASSQERQGWKAFF
cdr3_nt: TGCGCCAGCAGCCAAGAAAGACAGGGGTGGAAAGCTTTCTTT
d_call: TRBD1
clone_size: few
v_call: TRBV4-1
cdr3_length: 14
j_call: TRBJ1-1

cdr3_aa: CGVSGAGADTQYF
cdr3_nt: TGCGGCGTCTCCGGGGCAGGGGCAGATACGCAGTATTTT
d_call: .
clone_size: .
v_call: TRBV29-1
cdr3_length: 13
j_call: TRBJ2-3

cdr3_aa: CASSGLAEESTDTQYF
cdr3_nt: TGTGCCAGCAGCGGTCTAGCGGAGGAAAGCACAGATACGCAGTATTTT
d_call: TRBD2
clone_size: .
v_call: TRBV7-2
cdr3_length: 16
j_call: TRBJ2-3

cdr3_aa: CASSLNPRADTQYF
cdr3_nt: TGTGCCAGCAGCTTAAACCCGCGGGCAGATACGCAGTATTTT
d_call: .
clone_size: .
v_call: TRBV7-8
cdr3_length: 14
j_call: TRBJ2-3

cdr3_aa: CASRITSGSYEQYF
cdr3_nt: TGTGCCAGCAGAATAACTAGCGGGAGCTACGAGCAGTACTTC
d_call: TRBD2
clone_size: .
v_call: TRBV6-2/TRBV6-3
cdr3_length: 14
j_call: TRBJ2-7

cdr3_aa: CASSLRDGANIQYF
cdr3_nt: TGTGCCAGCAGCTTACGGGACGGGGCAAACATTCAGTACTTC
d_call: .
clone_size: .
v_call: TRBV7-9
cdr3_length: 14
j_call: TRBJ2-4

cdr3_aa: CSASGLAGAQETQYF
cdr3_nt: TGCAGTGCTAGTGGACTAGCGGGGGCCCAAGAGACCCAGTACTTC
d_call: TRBD2
clone_size: .
v_call: TRBV20-1
cdr3_length: 15
j_call: TRBJ2-5

cdr3_aa: CSASNLAGGRNNEQFF
cdr3_nt: TGCAGTGCTAGCAATCTAGCGGGGGGGCGAAACAATGAGCAGTTCTTC
d_call: TRBD2
clone_size: .
v_call: TRBV20-1
cdr3_length: 16
j_call: TRBJ2-1

cdr3_aa: CASSVGTANTEAFF
cdr3_nt: TGTGCCAGCAGCGTAGGGACCGCGAACACTGAAGCTTTCTTT
d_call: .
clone_size: few
v_call: TRBV7-2
cdr3_length: 14
j_call: TRBJ1-1

cdr3_aa: CASSPSGGVTYNEQFF
cdr3_nt: TGTGCCAGCAGCCCTAGCGGGGGGGTGACCTACAATGAGCAGTTCTTC
d_call: TRBD2
clone_size: once
v_call: TRBV5-6
cdr3_length: 16
j_call: TRBJ2-1

cdr3_aa: CASSTRRADTQYF
cdr3_nt: TGCGCCAGCAGCACCCGACGGGCAGATACGCAGTATTTT
d_call: .
clone_size: few
v_call: TRBV5-1
cdr3_length: 13
j_call: TRBJ2-3

cdr3_aa: CASSLWGRDSPLHF
cdr3_nt: TGTGCCAGCAGTTTATGGGGCAGAGATTCACCCCTCCACTTT
d_call: .
clone_size: few
v_call: TRBV27
cdr3_length: 14
j_call: TRBJ1-6

cdr3_aa: CASTDVRGETQYF
cdr3_nt: TGTGCCAGCACTGACGTTCGAGGAGAGACCCAGTACTTC
d_call: .
clone_size: .
v_call: TRBV6-5
cdr3_length: 13
j_call: TRBJ2-5